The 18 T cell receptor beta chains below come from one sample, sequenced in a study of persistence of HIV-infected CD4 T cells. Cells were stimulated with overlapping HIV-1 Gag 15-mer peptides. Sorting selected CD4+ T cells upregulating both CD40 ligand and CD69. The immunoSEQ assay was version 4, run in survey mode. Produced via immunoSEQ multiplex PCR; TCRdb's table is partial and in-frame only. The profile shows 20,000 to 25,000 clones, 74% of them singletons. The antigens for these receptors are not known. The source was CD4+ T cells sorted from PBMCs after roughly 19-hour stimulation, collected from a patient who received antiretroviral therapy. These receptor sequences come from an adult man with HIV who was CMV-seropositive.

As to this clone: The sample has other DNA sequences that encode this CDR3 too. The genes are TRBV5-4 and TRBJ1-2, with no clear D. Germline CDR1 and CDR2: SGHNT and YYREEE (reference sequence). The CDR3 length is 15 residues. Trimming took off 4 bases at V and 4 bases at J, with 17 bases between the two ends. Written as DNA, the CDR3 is TGTGCCAGCAGCCTTCCCCGGGGAAGGAGCTATGGCTACACCTTC. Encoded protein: CASSLPRGRSYGYTF.

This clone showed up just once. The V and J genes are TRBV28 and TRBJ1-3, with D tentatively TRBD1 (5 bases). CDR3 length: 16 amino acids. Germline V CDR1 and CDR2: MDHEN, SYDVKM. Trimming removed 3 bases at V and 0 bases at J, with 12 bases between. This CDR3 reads CASSFVGANSGNTIYF. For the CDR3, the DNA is TGTGCCAGCAGTTTTGTAGGGGCCAACTCTGGAAACACCATATATTTT.

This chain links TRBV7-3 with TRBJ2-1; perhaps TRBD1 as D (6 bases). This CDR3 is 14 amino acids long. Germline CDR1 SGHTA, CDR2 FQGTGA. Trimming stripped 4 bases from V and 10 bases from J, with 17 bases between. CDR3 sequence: CASSSEVGAREQFF. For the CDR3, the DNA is TGTGCCAGCAGCTCGGAGGTGGGGGCTCGGGAGCAGTTCTTC.

CDR3 amino acids: CASSLVHGYTF. Written as DNA, the CDR3 is TGTGCCAGCAGTTTAGTGCATGGCTACACCTTC. V is TRBV28 and J is TRBJ1-2, with D uncertain. Germline CDR1 reads MDHEN; CDR2 reads SYDVKM. This CDR3 is 11 amino acids long. Trimming removed 2 bases at V and 6 bases at J, with 4 bases between.

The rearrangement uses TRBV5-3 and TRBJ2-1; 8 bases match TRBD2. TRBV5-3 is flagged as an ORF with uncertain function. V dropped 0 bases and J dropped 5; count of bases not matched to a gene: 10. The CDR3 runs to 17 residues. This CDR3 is CARSLARLAPYHNEQFF. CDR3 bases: TGTGCCAGAAGCTTGGCCCGACTAGCGCCCTACCACAATGAGCAGTTCTTC.

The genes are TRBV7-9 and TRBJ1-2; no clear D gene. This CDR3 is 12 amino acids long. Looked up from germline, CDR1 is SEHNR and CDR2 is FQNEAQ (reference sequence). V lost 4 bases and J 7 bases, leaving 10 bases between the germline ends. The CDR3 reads CASSSISPGYTF. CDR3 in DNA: TGTGCCAGCAGCTCCATAAGTCCTGGCTACACCTTC.

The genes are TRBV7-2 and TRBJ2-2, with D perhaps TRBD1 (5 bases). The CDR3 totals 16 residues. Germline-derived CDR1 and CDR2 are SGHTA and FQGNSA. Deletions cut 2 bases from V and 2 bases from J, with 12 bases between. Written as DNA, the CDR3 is TGTGCCAGCAGCTTACAGGGTGCCTATAACACCGGGGAGCTGTTTTTT. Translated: CASSLQGAYNTGELFF.

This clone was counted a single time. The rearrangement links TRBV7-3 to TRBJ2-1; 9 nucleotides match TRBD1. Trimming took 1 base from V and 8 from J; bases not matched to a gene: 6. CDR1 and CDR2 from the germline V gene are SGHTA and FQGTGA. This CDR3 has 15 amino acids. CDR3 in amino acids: CASSLMPGQGHEQFF. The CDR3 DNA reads TGTGCCAGCAGCTTAATGCCGGGACAGGGTCATGAGCAGTTCTTC.

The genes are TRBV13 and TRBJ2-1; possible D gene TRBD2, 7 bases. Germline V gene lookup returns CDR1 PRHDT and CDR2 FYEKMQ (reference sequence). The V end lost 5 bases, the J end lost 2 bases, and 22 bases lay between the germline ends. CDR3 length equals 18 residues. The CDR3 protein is CASSPKGSGGGPYNEQFF. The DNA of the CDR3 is TGTGCCAGCAGCCCCAAAGGCAGCGGCGGGGGCCCCTACAATGAGCAGTTCTTC. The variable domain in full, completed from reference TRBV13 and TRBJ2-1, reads AAGVIQSPRHLIKEKRETATLKCYPIPRHDTVYWYQQGPGQDPQFLISFYEKMQSDKGSIPDRFSAQQFSDYHSELNMSSLELGDSALYFCASSPKGSGGGPYNEQFFGPGTRLTVL.

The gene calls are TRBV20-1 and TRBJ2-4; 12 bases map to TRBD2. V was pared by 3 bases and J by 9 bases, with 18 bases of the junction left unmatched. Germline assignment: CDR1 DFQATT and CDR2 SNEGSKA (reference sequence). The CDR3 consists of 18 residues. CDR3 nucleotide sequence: TGCAGTGCTAGTCTCCTAGCGGGGGGGCCTCTGAGTTCGGGCATTCAGTACTTC. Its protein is CSASLLAGGPLSSGIQYF.

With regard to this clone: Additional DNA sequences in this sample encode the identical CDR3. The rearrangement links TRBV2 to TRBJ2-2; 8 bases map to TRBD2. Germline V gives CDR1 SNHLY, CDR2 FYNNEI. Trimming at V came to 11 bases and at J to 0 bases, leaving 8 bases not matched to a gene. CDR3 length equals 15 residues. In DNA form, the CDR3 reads TGTGCCCTCGGGGGGGGGACGCCGAACACCGGGGAGCTGTTTTTT. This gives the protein CALGGGTPNTGELFF.

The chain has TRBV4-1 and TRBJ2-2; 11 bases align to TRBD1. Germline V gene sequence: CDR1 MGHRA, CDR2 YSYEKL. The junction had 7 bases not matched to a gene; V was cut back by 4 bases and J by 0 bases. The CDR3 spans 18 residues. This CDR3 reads CASSLPRDRGSNTGELFF. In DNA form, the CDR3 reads TGCGCCAGCAGCCTCCCTCGGGACAGGGGGTCGAACACCGGGGAGCTGTTTTTT.

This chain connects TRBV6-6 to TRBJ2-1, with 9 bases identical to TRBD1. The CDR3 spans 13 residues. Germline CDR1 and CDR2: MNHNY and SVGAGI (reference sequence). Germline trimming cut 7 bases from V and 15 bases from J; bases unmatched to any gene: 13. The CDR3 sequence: CASKKVSGQGLFF. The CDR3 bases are TGTGCCAGCAAAAAAGTTTCGGGACAGGGCTTGTTCTTC.

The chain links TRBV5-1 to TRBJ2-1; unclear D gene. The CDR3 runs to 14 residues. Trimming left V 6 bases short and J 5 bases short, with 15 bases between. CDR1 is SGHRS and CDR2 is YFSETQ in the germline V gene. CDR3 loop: CASTGGSINNEQFF. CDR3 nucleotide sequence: TGCGCCAGCACAGGCGGCAGTATAAACAATGAGCAGTTCTTC.

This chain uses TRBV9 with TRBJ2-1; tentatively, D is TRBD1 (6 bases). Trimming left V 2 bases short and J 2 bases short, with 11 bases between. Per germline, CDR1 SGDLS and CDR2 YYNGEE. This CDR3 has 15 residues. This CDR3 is CASSVLTGTYNEQFF. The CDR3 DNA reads TGTGCCAGCAGCGTCCTGACAGGCACCTACAATGAGCAGTTCTTC.

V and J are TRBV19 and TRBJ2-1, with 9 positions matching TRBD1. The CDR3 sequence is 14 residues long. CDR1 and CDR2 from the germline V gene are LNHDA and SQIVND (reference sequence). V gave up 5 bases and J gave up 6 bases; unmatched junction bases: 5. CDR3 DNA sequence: TGTGCCAGTAGTGGACAGGGGACCCCCAATGAGCAGTTCTTC. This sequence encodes CASSGQGTPNEQFF.

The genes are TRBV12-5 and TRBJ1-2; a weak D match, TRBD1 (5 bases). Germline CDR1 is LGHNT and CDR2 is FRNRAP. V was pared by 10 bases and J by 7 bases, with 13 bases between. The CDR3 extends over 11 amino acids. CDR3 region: CANWGPPGYTF. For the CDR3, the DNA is TGTGCTAACTGGGGCCCGCCTGGCTACACCTTC.

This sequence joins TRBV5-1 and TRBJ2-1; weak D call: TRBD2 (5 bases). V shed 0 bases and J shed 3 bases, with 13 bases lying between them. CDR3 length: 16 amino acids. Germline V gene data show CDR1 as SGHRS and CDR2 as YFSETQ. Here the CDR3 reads CASSLGLASFYNEQFF. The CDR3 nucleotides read TGCGCCAGCAGCTTGGGGCTAGCAAGCTTCTACAATGAGCAGTTCTTC. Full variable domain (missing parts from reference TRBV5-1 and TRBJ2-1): KAGVTQTPRYLIKTRGQQVTLSCSPISGHRSVSWYQQTPGQGLQFLFEYFSETQRNKGNFPGRFSGRQFSNSRSEMNVSTLELGDSALYLCASSLGLASFYNEQFFGPGTRLTVL.